This TCR beta chain is from a study of blood T cell repertoires in COVID-19 (dated by TCRdb to about 2020). For context, the study as a whole: The collaborator samples originated in the United States, Italy and Spain and spanned the acute and convalescent phases of COVID-19. The samples were drawn from two sources: the first 160 participants of the ongoing ImmuneRACE study, and 1,000 to 1,500 subjects contributed by 6 global collaborators. Subjects who had been exposed to COVID-19, were actively infected with it, or had recovered from it provided the deeply sampled blood TCRbeta repertoires that made up the dataset. The repertoires were released in a freely available public database meant as a resource for research on the immune response to SARS-CoV-2. Where available, HLA class I and class II types were taken from metadata supplied by the sample provider and were not determined by assay-based typing. Nearly every sample came with metadata listing a de-identified subject ID, COVID-19 status, age in years and sex. The material from the prospective study consisted of cDNA or gDNA derived from T cells, B-cell-depleted T cells, or PBMCs.

Concerning this clone: It lacks a known antigen. No base quality information exists; no much larger clone differs at one position.

What the work shows at the level of the full study, not this receptor alone: The amount of clinical and demographic metadata varied by source and participant and was provided uncurated.

The collaborating institutions used their own protocols to collect whole blood in K2EDTA tubes. For TCRbeta analysis, collaborators shipped samples as frozen whole blood, isolated PBMCs, or DNA extracted from either of those sample types. Trimming at the junction amounts to 3 bases on V and 0 bases on J, and the germline ends lie 15 bases apart. The CDR3 starts with the cysteine, ends with the phenylalanine, and has 18 residues. The sequence is cut down to CDR3 DNA, 54 bases in frame from base 1. Reading the germline V gene gives CDR1 KGHSH and CDR2 LQKENI. The immunoSEQ Assay, a bias-controlled multiplex PCR, was used to amplify TCRbeta CDR3 regions from genomic DNA. On the study's bioinformatics: Nucleated cell counts per sample were estimated from amplification of reference gene primers within the assay. To quantify the absolute abundance of each unique TCRbeta CDR3 rearrangement, sequence reads were collapsed and filtered. For each sample, productive Simpson clonality was calculated by taking the square root of Simpson's diversity index across productive rearrangements. The table comes from immuneACCESS by way of TCRdb, which keeps in-frame sequences with V and J called. Part of the clones is missing from these tables; in studies checked, under half for an unresolved V gene and the rest for unknown reasons. Clonal size and the V and J genes are those of that table, whereas D and trimming came from the DNA. The sample includes about 170,000 clones, with 80% to 90% observed a single time. The ten largest make up roughly 1.9% of the sample.

This receptor was identified in an elderly woman with acute or convalescent COVID-19. The sample comprised peripheral blood. This chain joins TRBV18 to TRBJ2-6, with TRBD1 perhaps the D gene, on 6 matching bases. The CDR3 amino acid sequence is: CASSPWGLPISGANVLTF. The bases read TGTGCCAGCTCACCCTGGGGGCTACCGATCTCTGGGGCCAACGTCCTGACTTTC.